The text below deals with one TCR beta chain. What antigen it recognizes has not been identified. The input lacks base qualities; no much larger clone sits a single base away. The sample is drawn from a study of regulatory T cells in long-lasting Graves disease (dated by TCRdb to the early 2020s). In the study overall: Newly diagnosed Graves' disease patients had taken antithyroid drugs for less than 3 months. The study took place in China and was registered as a clinical trial. A total of some 35 samples underwent TCR sequencing, from roughly 13 patients with persistent Graves' disease and approximately 20 patients with newly diagnosed Graves' disease. Patients with persistent Graves' disease were compared with patients with newly diagnosed Graves' disease using TCR sequencing and RNA sequencing of peripheral blood. What the research found in general, with its limitations: Sequencing and analysis were limited to the TCR beta chain. The authors acknowledged the small sample size as a limitation that may reduce accuracy. Peripheral blood alone was examined, since thyroid tissue, which constituted the primary lesion, could not be accessed. Lower TCR Shannon entropy and fewer highly expanded clones were observed in persistent Graves' disease patients than in newly diagnosed patients, which suggested clonal expansion. More public clonotypes were shared among persistent patients (2,741) than among newly diagnosed patients (roughly 1,000). Preferential use of TRBV28, TRBJ1-2 and TRBJ2-5 was observed in persistent disease, whereas TRBV20-1 and TRBJ2-1 were favored in newly diagnosed disease.

CDR1 SEHNR and CDR2 FQNEAQ are derived from the germline V gene (reference sequence). From the cysteine up to the phenylalanine, the CDR3 has a length of 13 residues. The read is trimmed to its CDR3 DNA, 39 bases read in frame from base 1. V lost 8 bases and J lost 2 bases; the stretch between them is 13 bases long. The sample's time point, from its label and the paper: newly diagnosed GD, antithyroid drugs for less than 3 months. For both TCR sequencing and RNA sequencing, RNA was extracted from PBMCs in TRIzol. The diagnosis of Graves' disease followed American Thyroid Association guidelines. Patients were recruited from an endocrinology department in Xi'an, China. Each patient gave approximately 10 milliliters of peripheral blood, collected in an EDTA anticoagulant tube. PBMCs were isolated by Ficoll Paque Plus density gradient separation without further T cell sorting. An Agilent 2100 Bioanalyzer and agarose gel were used to assess RNA quality, and a NanoDrop 2000 was used to measure RNA concentration.

The library was made by multiplex PCR. Sequencing was carried out with an Illumina HiSeq 4000. TCR beta libraries were built with iRepertoire HTBI primers and Arm-PCR amplification of CDR3 regions. Before sequencing, the PCR products underwent gel purification. The authors processed their data as follows. Across samples, roughly 60 TRBV and 13 to 15 TRBJ segments were identified and used for gene usage analysis of CDR3 amino acid clonotypes. Filtered high-quality paired reads were merged into contigs using COPE and FqMerger. BLAST was used to align contigs to the IMGT TRBV, TRBD and TRBJ reference genes, and CDR3 was defined following IMGT. Any clonotype with a frequency above 0.1% was counted as a highly expanded clone. Shannon entropy served as the measure of repertoire diversity, while the Gini coefficient captured V-J evenness. Public clonotypes were defined as clonotypes shared by more than one individual. Starting from the raw public reads, TCRdb applied fastp trimming at Q25, assembled clones with MiXCR and retained in-frame beta chains. Each CDR3 protein appears once, grouped with its most common genes and DNA. The V and J calls and clone size are TCRdb's, not the authors'. In this sample the table shows 400,000 to 500,000 distinct CDR3 sequences, more than 12% of which occur a single time. Around 17% of the sample rests with the top ten.

These data are also associated with another study on T cells in Graves' hyperthyroidism and ophthalmopathy. As the second study states: Stable Graves' hyperthyroidism was defined as the absence of progression to ophthalmopathy over 18 months of follow-up. Hyperthyroidism patients were newly diagnosed, with disease duration under 2 months, and aged 18 to 65 years. Patients with uncontrolled infections, other autoimmune diseases, pregnancy or lactation were excluded. Diagnoses were established on the basis of clinical symptoms, serum thyroxine and TRAb, thyroid ultrasound, and orbital computed tomography. A first-round RT-PCR of the TCR CDR3 used the HTBI primer set with the Qiagen OneStep RT-PCR kit. Most expanded thyroid clonotypes (frequency above 0.001) were also detected in blood, suggesting blood repertoires may reflect thyroid immune responses. Ophthalmopathy was separated from stable hyperthyroidism by a 13 V-J signature model, with 87.88% sensitivity and 81% to 82% specificity obtained in cross-validation and 80%/75% obtained in testing. In validation, the model predicted progression to ophthalmopathy with just under 71% sensitivity and about 72% specificity, a median of roughly seven months before onset. To identify TCR V-J signatures that set the groups apart, the researchers used a discovery cohort of roughly 100 patients, made up of approximately 43 with Graves' ophthalmopathy and about 60 with stable Graves' hyperthyroidism. Whether ophthalmopathy could be predicted prospectively was tested in an independent validation cohort made up of about 20 hyperthyroidism patients plus 17 patients who later progressed to ophthalmopathy. The approximately 98 discovery patients were randomly divided into training and test sets at a 7:3 ratio. Thyroid tissue and blood T-cell repertoires from six Graves' hyperthyroidism patients were also compared in the study. Once sampling was done, hyperthyroidism patients were given methimazole at a starting dose of 30 mg daily, whereas ophthalmopathy patients were given high-dose intravenous methylprednisolone. A second multiplex PCR round built the libraries, followed by size selection and purification. Paired-end sequencing of the libraries was performed with 100 bp reads on an Illumina HiSeq2000. SOAPnuke was used to process the raw data, throwing out any read that contained adapters or uncalled bases, had a mean Phred below 15, or lacked an exact constant-primer or identifier match. COPE v1.2.5 was used to merge the high-quality paired reads, and each unique nucleotide sequence was defined as a clonotype. MiTCR v1.1 was used to align clonotypes to the IMGT TRBV, TRBD and TRBJ reference segments. Analysis was restricted to V-J combinations with a frequency above 0.0001, which covered roughly 99% of repertoires. The TCS score was defined as F50 (clonal expansion) divided by E x V (chaos), with BLOSUM62-based TCRdist calculated between CDR3 peptides within each V-J. Welch's t-statistics and random forest reduced around 520 V-J features to roughly 13, which were used in a naive Bayes classifier (R e1071). No statistical method was used to set the sample size in advance, and investigators knew the group allocation. According to the paper, TCR Vbeta CDR3 sequencing was carried out on approximately 140 peripheral blood samples, which came from fewer than 50 ophthalmopathy, roughly 75 hyperthyroidism and roughly 17 progressor patients.

The sample was peripheral blood mononuclear cells (PBMCs), taken at new diagnosis, from a patient treated with antithyroid drugs. This clonotype was sampled from a woman under 40 with Graves disease. Donor details come from another sample of the same person, matched by shared clones. This receptor chain uses TRBV7-9 and TRBJ2-7; TRBD2 is possibly the D segment (5 matching bases). The sequence in DNA is TGTGCCAGCCGGGCGGACTCGGCCTACGAGCAGTACTTC. It translates to CASRADSAYEQYF.